The 26 T cell receptor beta chains reported below all come from one sample, sequenced in a study of blood T cell repertoires in COVID-19. Using immunoSEQ multiplex PCR, the repertoire was profiled, and TCRdb retains in-frame clones only, with some absent. The table has over 120,000 clones, roughly 81% seen once. Sequencing input: peripheral blood. The receptor set was obtained from a woman between 50 and 59 years old with active or convalescent COVID-19.

V usage is TRBV2 and J usage is TRBJ2-7; 8 bases are a match to TRBD2. The V gene's germline CDR1 is SNHLY and CDR2 FYNNEI. The V gene end was trimmed by 3 bases and the J gene end by 3 bases; junction bases not matched to a gene: 4. CDR3 length: 14 amino acids. Here the CDR3 DNA reads TGTGCCAGCAGTGAGTCTAGCGGGTTCTACGAGCAGTACTTC. Protein: CASSESSGFYEQYF.

This chain joins TRBV3-1 (or the pseudogene TRBV3-2) and TRBJ1-5; 7 bases line up with TRBD1. The CDR3 is 17 residues long. The V and J ends lost 7 bases and 7 bases, in that order; junction bases with no gene match: 19. CDR1 is LGHDT, CDR2 YNNKEL, per germline (reference sequence). The DNA for the CDR3 is TGTGCCAGCACCACCAAGATCTTCAGGGTCAGGGGGCAGCCCCAGCATTTT. This translates into CASTTKIFRVRGQPQHF.

The chain uses TRBV19 and TRBJ1-2; maybe TRBD1 (5 bases). Per the germline V gene, CDR1 is LNHDA and CDR2 is SQIVND (reference sequence). V was clipped by 8 bases and J by 5 bases, with 15 bases between them. CDR3 size: 13 residues. The CDR3 nucleotides read TGTGCCAGTGGAAGCAGGGAGGAATATGGCTACACCTTC. Translated, it gives CASGSREEYGYTF.

The chain joins TRBV4-2 to TRBJ2-7; TRBD1 agrees at 8 bases. Germline V CDR1 and CDR2: LGHNA, YNFKEQ. The CDR3 is 15 amino acids. The ends lost 0 bases at V and 2 bases at J; junction bases unmatched: 3. This CDR3 reads CASSQDGTGAYEQYF. Written as DNA, the CDR3 is TGTGCCAGCAGCCAAGATGGGACAGGTGCCTACGAGCAGTACTTC.

J is TRBJ1-6 and V is TRBV14; TRBD1 matches at 7 bases. The CDR3 is 17 residues long. V shed 1 base, J shed 7 bases, and the junction held 10 bases outside the gene matches. Germline V gene lookup returns CDR1 SGHDN and CDR2 FVKESK. This CDR3 reads CASSQGSTGARNSPLHF. CDR3 nucleotide sequence: TGTGCCAGCAGCCAAGGTAGTACAGGGGCGAGGAATTCACCCCTCCACTTT.

The V and J genes are TRBV6-5 and TRBJ2-1; no clear D. CDR1 is MNHEY and CDR2 is SVGAGI in the germline V gene. This CDR3 has 14 residues. Trimming took off 7 bases at V and 4 bases at J, with 14 bases between the two ends. In DNA, the CDR3 is TGTGCCAGCACCCCCCTGGGCTTATACAATGAGCAGTTCTTC. This sequence encodes CASTPLGLYNEQFF.

This clone was counted a few times. The rearrangement links TRBV11-3 to TRBJ2-2; D not certain. CDR3 size: 14 residues. The germline V gene has CDR1 SGHNT and CDR2 YENEEA. V was trimmed by 1 base and J by 1 base, leaving 4 bases between them. The CDR3 region is CASSLGQNTGELFF. CDR3 DNA sequence: TGTGCCAGCAGCTTAGGACAGAACACCGGGGAGCTGTTTTTT.

The chain employs TRBV7-9 and TRBJ2-5, with 7 bases that match TRBD1. V dropped 0 bases and J dropped 0; count of bases not matched to a gene: 1. CDR1 and CDR2 from the germline V gene are SEHNR and FQNEAQ (reference sequence). This CDR3 spans 15 amino acids. CDR3: CASSLAGQNQETQYF. The CDR3 nucleotides are TGTGCCAGCAGCTTAGCGGGACAGAACCAAGAGACCCAGTACTTC. Complete variable domain (other parts from reference TRBV7-9 and TRBJ2-5): DTGVSQNPRHKITKRGQNVTFRCDPISEHNRLYWYRQTLGQGPEFLTYFQNEAQLEKSRLLSDRFSAERPKGSFSTLEIQRTEQGDSAMYLCASSLAGQNQETQYFGPGTRLLVL.

This chain uses TRBV30 with TRBJ1-3, with a weak D call TRBD1 (6 bases). V was pared by 1 base and J by 2 bases, with 9 bases between. CDR1 and CDR2 from the germline V gene are GTSNPN and SVGIG (reference sequence). This CDR3 has 14 amino acids. This CDR3 is CAWSDAGAGNTIYF. In DNA, the CDR3 is TGTGCCTGGAGTGACGCAGGGGCTGGAAACACCATATATTTT.

This chain joins TRBV28 and TRBJ1-2, with TRBD1 matching 8 bases. Germline CDR1 is MDHEN and CDR2 is SYDVKM. J was trimmed by 3 bases and V by 4 bases; bases with no gene match: 7. The CDR3 is made up of 15 amino acids. The CDR3 here is CASSSEGQGDYGYTF. CDR3 nucleotide sequence: TGTGCCAGCAGTTCAGAAGGACAGGGTGACTATGGCTACACCTTC.

This rearrangement joins TRBV19 to TRBJ2-1, with TRBD2 matching over 8 bases. The germline V gene has CDR1 LNHDA and CDR2 SQIVND (reference sequence). J lost 4 bases, V lost 4 bases, and 18 bases had no gene match. The CDR3 loop spans 19 amino acids. CDR3 sequence reads: CASSTNRRPTSATYNEQFF. The CDR3 DNA sequence: TGTGCCAGTAGTACGAACCGCAGACCGACTAGCGCCACTTACAATGAGCAGTTCTTC.

This rearrangement joins TRBV19 to TRBJ1-3; 10 bases are shared with TRBD1. Germline CDR1 reads LNHDA; CDR2 reads SQIVND (reference sequence). This CDR3 contains 15 residues. V lost 6 bases, J lost 2 bases, and 4 bases stayed unmatched. The DNA for the CDR3 is TGTGCCAGTAGACGACAGGGGGCAGCTGGAAACACCATATATTTT. Translation: CASRRQGAAGNTIYF. The full variable domain, completed using reference TRBV19 and TRBJ1-3, is DGGITQSPKYLFRKEGQNVTLSCEQNLNHDAMYWYRQDPGQGLRLIYYSQIVNDFQKGDIAEGYSVSREKKESFPLTVTSAQKNPTAFYLCASRRQGAAGNTIYFGEGSWLTVV.

DNA for the CDR3: TGTGCCAGCAGCTCCACAGGGGGGCAAGAGACCCAGTACTTC. Its translation is CASSSTGGQETQYF. The gene calls are TRBV6-6 and TRBJ2-5; 8 bases fit TRBD1. The V and J ends lost 6 bases and 2 bases, in that order; junction bases with no gene match: 5. This CDR3 spans 14 amino acids. Germline-derived CDR1 and CDR2 are MNHNY and SVGAGI (reference sequence).

V and J are TRBV20-1 and TRBJ1-1; the match to TRBD1 covers 12 bases. V trimming: 3 bases; J trimming: 6 bases; junction bases outside the gene matches: 8. The CDR3 is made up of 15 amino acids. Germline V CDR1 and CDR2: DFQATT, SNEGSKA (reference sequence). The CDR3 region is CSASFGTGGISEAFF. In nucleotides, the CDR3 is TGCAGTGCTAGTTTTGGGACAGGGGGCATTTCTGAAGCTTTCTTT.

The chain uses TRBV29-1 and TRBJ2-2; 7 positions agree with TRBD1. The length of the CDR3 is 17 residues. In germline, CDR1 is SQVTM, CDR2 ANQGSEA. With V trimmed by 7 bases and J by 5 bases, 19 bases remained unmatched. The CDR3 DNA follows: TGCAGCGCAGCCGATATATTTTCGGGACAGCGGACCGGGGAGCTGTTTTTT. Protein product: CSAADIFSGQRTGELFF.

The genes are TRBV18 and TRBJ2-3, with 11 bases that match TRBD1. Unmatched junction bases numbered 5, after V lost 3 bases and J lost 3 bases. Looked up from germline, CDR1 is KGHSH and CDR2 is LQKENI. CDR3 length: 16 amino acids. DNA for the CDR3: TGTGCCAGCTCACCGGACAGGGGGCGTGTGACAGATACGCAGTATTTT. It yields the protein CASSPDRGRVTDTQYF.

The chain employs TRBV29-1 and TRBJ1-2; D gene unclear. Trimming pared 1 base from V and 8 bases from J, leaving 14 bases between. CDR3 size: 13 residues. Per germline, CDR1 SQVTM and CDR2 ANQGSEA. The CDR3 DNA sequence: TGCAGCGTTGAAGTGGGCAACTGGCTGGGCTACACCTTC. Protein: CSVEVGNWLGYTF.

This clone was counted a few times. The V call is TRBV6-6, the J call TRBJ1-3, with 8 bases that match TRBD1. CDR1 is MNHNY, CDR2 SVGAGI, per germline (reference sequence). CDR3 length: 14 residues. V shed 4 bases, J shed 4 bases, and the junction held 3 bases outside the gene matches. The CDR3 coding sequence is TGTGCCAGCAGTTTTGGACAGGGCGGAAACACCATATATTTT. Its protein product is CASSFGQGGNTIYF.

The chain joins TRBV9 to TRBJ1-3; D ambiguous. CDR3 size: 14 residues. Germline values: CDR1 SGDLS, CDR2 YYNGEE. V gave up 2 bases and J gave up 0 bases, with 6 bases separating them. CDR3 DNA sequence: TGTGCCAGCAGCGTTTACAACTCTGGAAACACCATATATTTT. This sequence encodes CASSVYNSGNTIYF.

This clone showed up just once. This chain links TRBV23-1 with TRBJ2-7; D might be TRBD2 (5 bases). TRBV23-1 is treated as an ORF (open reading frame) with a function not yet certain. CDR3 length: 16 residues. The V end lost 1 base, the J end lost 3 bases, and 16 bases lay between the germline ends. CDR3 DNA: TGCGCCAGCAGTCAATATCCTAGCCCTCCTAACTACGAGCAGTACTTC. Translated: CASSQYPSPPNYEQYF.

This clone has only one observation. V gene TRBV3-1 (or the pseudogene TRBV3-2) combines with J gene TRBJ1-2, with 8 bases aligning to TRBD1. The CDR3 runs to 14 residues. The ends lost 7 bases at V and 1 base at J; junction bases unmatched: 5. In germline, CDR1 is LGHDT, CDR2 YNNKEL (reference sequence). CDR3 loop: CASKGQGYNYGYTF. The DNA for the CDR3 is TGTGCCAGCAAAGGACAGGGATATAACTATGGCTACACCTTC.

This clone was counted only a few times. This sequence joins TRBV15 and TRBJ2-1; 13 bases fit TRBD2. This CDR3 comprises 17 residues. CDR1 is LNHNV, CDR2 YYDKDF, per germline (reference sequence). The ends lost 0 bases at V and 9 bases at J; junction bases unmatched: 8. The CDR3 loop reads CATSRELGLAGKVEQFF. The CDR3 DNA reads TGTGCCACCAGCAGAGAACTGGGACTAGCGGGAAAGGTTGAGCAGTTCTTC.

The chain employs TRBV30 and TRBJ1-4; perhaps TRBD1 as D (5 bases). V lost 2 bases, J lost 6 bases, and 13 bases lay in between. Germline CDR1 reads GTSNPN; CDR2 reads SVGIG (reference sequence). The CDR3 sequence is 14 residues long. This CDR3 reads CAWSRGLGDEKLFF. The CDR3 DNA reads as TGTGCCTGGAGTAGGGGACTTGGTGATGAAAAACTGTTTTTT.

V gene TRBV30 combines with J gene TRBJ2-1, with 11 positions matching TRBD2. V lost 8 bases to trimming and J lost 5 bases; unmatched junction nucleotides: 8. The length of the CDR3 is 14 residues. Germline CDR1 and CDR2: GTSNPN and SVGIG (reference sequence). The DNA for the CDR3 is TGTGCCCAGCAGACTAGCGGGGTTCACAATGAGCAGTTCTTC. Its translation is CAQQTSGVHNEQFF. The whole variable domain, remainder taken from reference TRBV30 and TRBJ2-1, is SQTIHQWPATLVQPVGSPLSLECTVEGTSNPNLYWYRQAAGRGLQLLFYSVGIGQISSEVPQNLSASRPQDRQFILSSKKLLLSDSGFYLCAQQTSGVHNEQFFGPGTRLTVL.

This rearrangement joins TRBV2 to TRBJ1-2; D gene uncertain. Trimming shortened V by 4 bases and J by 3 bases, and 9 bases separated the two germline ends. The germline V gene encodes CDR1 SNHLY and CDR2 FYNNEI. The CDR3 sequence is 13 residues long. The CDR3 bases are TGTGCCAGCAGTGCCGAGGGTGACTATGGCTACACCTTC. The encoded protein is CASSAEGDYGYTF.

The chain couples TRBV27 to TRBJ2-6; TRBD1 is a possible D gene (6 bases). Germline loops: CDR1 MNHEY, CDR2 SMNVEV (reference sequence). This CDR3 has 15 residues. V was shortened by 6 bases and J by 4 bases, with 13 bases between the two germline ends. CDR3 DNA: TGTGCCAGCAGCCGAACAGGGACCGGGGCCAACGTCCTGACTTTC. Its protein product is CASSRTGTGANVLTF.